This T cell receptor (beta chain) was observed in a study of breast tumors, draining lymph nodes, adjacent tissues. As regards this clonotype: Its antigen is currently unknown.

Breast cancer patients provided tissue from their axillary draining lymph nodes. Study conclusions and caveats: Tumor TCR diversity was below lymph nodes but above nontumor tissue. Most tumor T cells seemingly derive from lymph node, then expand in tumor.

Each CDR3 protein is one row after TCRdb ran MiXCR on the multiplex PCR reads. The table has 150,000 to 200,000 distinct CDR3 sequences, roughly 30% seen once. Trimming at V came to 5 bases and at J to 12 bases, leaving 15 bases not matched to a gene. The CDR3 sequence is 16 residues long. Germline CDR1 SGHTA, CDR2 FQGNSA. This chain joins TRBV7-2 and TRBJ2-1, with 11 bases lining up with TRBD2. Material: axillary lymph node tissue. This receptor was taken from a female donor with breast cancer. Some clones in this sample may be carry-over from other donors' samples. CDR3 bases: TGTGCCAGCAGCCCCGGACTAGCGGGCCCTCGGGATACGCAGTTCTTC. It is translated as CASSPGLAGPRDTQFF.